Sequencing of this T cell receptor beta chain was carried out in a study of T cell repertoires in cytomegalovirus infection. Study overall: Both a matching HLA type and CMV infection were indicated by public TCR beta signatures. The study, taken as a whole, reports: The study found HLA-C-restricted CMV-specific TCR beta clonotypes dominating the ex vivo response.

CDR1 and CDR2 (germline): SEHNR, FQNEAQ (reference sequence). This CDR3 has 13 amino acids. Trimming cost V 7 bases and J 2 bases; bases outside gene matches: 3. Each CDR3 protein is one row after TCRdb ran MiXCR on the reads. The data contain a few hundred thousand distinct CDR3 sequences, approximately 25% of them singletons. As for this clonotype: Its target is not known.

The source of this sequence is a human donor in good health (CMV status not recorded). Some clones in this sample may be carry-over from other donors' samples. The chain joins TRBV7-9 to TRBJ2-3; 7 positions match TRBD2. Sequencing input: PBMCs. CDR3 in amino acids: CASNAGDTDTQYF. CDR3 nucleotide sequence: TGTGCCAGCAATGCGGGGGACACAGATACGCAGTATTTT.